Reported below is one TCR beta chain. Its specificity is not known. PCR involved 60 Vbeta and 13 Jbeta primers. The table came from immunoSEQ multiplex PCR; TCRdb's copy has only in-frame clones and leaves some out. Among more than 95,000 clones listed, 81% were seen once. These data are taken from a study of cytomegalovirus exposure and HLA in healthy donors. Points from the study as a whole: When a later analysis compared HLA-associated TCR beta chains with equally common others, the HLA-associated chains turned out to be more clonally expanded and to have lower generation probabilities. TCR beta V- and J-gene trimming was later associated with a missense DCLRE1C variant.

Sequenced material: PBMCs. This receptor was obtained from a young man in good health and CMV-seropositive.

This CDR3 reads CASSLVSSYNEQFF. The CDR3, as DNA: TGTGCCAGCAGCTTAGTTAGCTCCTACAATGAGCAGTTCTTC. The chain links TRBV11-2 to TRBJ2-1; D gene ambiguous. The CDR3 has 14 residues. The germline CDR1 and CDR2 sequences are SGHAT and FQNNGV. V was shortened by 1 base and J by 0 bases, with 4 bases between the two germline ends.